The text below deals with one T cell receptor beta chain. The CDR3 contains 16 residues. Germline-derived CDR1 and CDR2 are SGHVS and FNYEAQ. The germline V and J ends were trimmed by 5 bases and 4 bases, with 17 bases remaining between them. The sample belongs to a study of control samples from healthy donors and cancer patients. Here immunoSEQ multiplex PCR was the method, and the copy in TCRdb shows in-frame clones only, minus some. The sample holds approximately 84,000 clones, 91% seen once. The sequenced material came from blood. The chain couples TRBV7-6 to TRBJ1-4; TRBD1 is a possible D gene (6 bases). This receptor was obtained from a man younger than 40 in good health. The CDR3 sequence is CASSPRTGADNEKLFF. The CDR3 nucleotides are TGTGCCAGCAGCCCGAGGACGGGGGCAGATAATGAAAAACTGTTTTTT.